This TCR beta chain was recovered during a study of siplizumab effects on memory and regulatory T cells. The CDR3 covers 14 residues. Unmatched junction bases numbered 3, after V lost 6 bases and J lost 0 bases. Germline CDR1 and CDR2: LNHDA and SQIVND (reference sequence). Per sample, the assay covered approximately 94,000 TCR templates. Libraries were prepared by immunoSEQ multiplex PCR; TCRdb keeps only in-frame clonotypes and omits some of them. The sample has over 45,000 clones; about 97% are singletons. The sample was naive CD8+ T cells sorted from blood. The chain employs TRBV19 and TRBJ2-3; 7 bases match TRBD2. The sequence came from a human donor in good health. CDR3 in DNA: TGTGCCAGTAGCTGGACTAGTAGCACAGATACGCAGTATTTT. Its translation: CASSWTSSTDTQYF.